The TCR beta chain under discussion was sequenced for a study of control samples from healthy donors and cancer patients (dated by TCRdb to about 2020). Libraries were constructed by the immunoSEQ multiplex PCR assay. The source is immuneACCESS, and TCRdb retained only in-frame sequences with V and J called. Part of the clones is not carried over; for the studies checked, unresolved V genes explain less than half of this, and the remainder is unexplained. The sample records 100,000 or so clones, just over 90% of which are singletons. About 2.5% of the sample is in the top ten clones. Taken from cysteine to phenylalanine, the CDR3 has 13 residues. Here the CDR3 DNA is all that survives: 39 bases in frame from base 1. Relative to germline, V is 0 bases shorter and J is 7 bases shorter, with 7 bases between their ends. Based on the germline V gene, the CDR1 and CDR2 sequences are KGHSY and FQNENV. With respect to this clone: The clone's antigen remains unknown. The sample holds no much larger clone one base away, and base qualities are not on file.

Sequencing was performed on blood. Here the chain combines TRBV16 and TRBJ2-1, with the identity of the D gene unclear. The receptor's source is a woman aged 18-35 years in good health. At the DNA level, the sequence is TGTGCCAGCAGCCAATCGTCAATGAATGAGCAGTTCTTC. Protein translation: CASSQSSMNEQFF.